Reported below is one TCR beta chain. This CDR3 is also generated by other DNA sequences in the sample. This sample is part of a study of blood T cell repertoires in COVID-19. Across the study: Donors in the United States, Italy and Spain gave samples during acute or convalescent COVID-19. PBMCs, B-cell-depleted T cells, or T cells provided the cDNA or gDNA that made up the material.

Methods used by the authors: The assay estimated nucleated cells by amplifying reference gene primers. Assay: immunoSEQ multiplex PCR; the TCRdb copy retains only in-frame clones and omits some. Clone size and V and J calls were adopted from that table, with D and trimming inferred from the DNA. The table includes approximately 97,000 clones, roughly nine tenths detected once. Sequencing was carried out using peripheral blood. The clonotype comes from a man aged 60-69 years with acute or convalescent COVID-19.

The CDR3 is CSARTGYGYTF. CDR3 nucleotide sequence: TGCAGTGCAAGGACAGGCTATGGCTACACCTTC. This rearrangement joins TRBV20-1 to TRBJ1-2, with 7 bases lining up with TRBD1. V lost 6 bases and J lost 4; bases outside the gene matches: 2. This CDR3 spans 11 amino acids. Germline CDR1 and CDR2: DFQATT and SNEGSKA (reference sequence).